This paragraph covers one T cell receptor (beta chain) sequence. The antigen is unknown. This entry belongs to a study of T cell repertoires in cytomegalovirus infection. Looking at the study overall: Signatures in public TCR beta sequences pointed to both CMV infection and matching HLA type.

Each CDR3 protein is one row after TCRdb ran MiXCR on the reads. The data show almost 550,000 distinct CDR3 sequences, 15% to 20% seen once. Notes on the study in general: The ex vivo response was dominated by HLA-C-restricted CMV-specific TCR beta clonotypes. Cumulative public TCR beta family frequency identified carriers of CMV plus the relevant HLA.

V lost 0 bases and J lost 9, with 18 bases in between. The germline V gene has CDR1 DFQATT and CDR2 SNEGSKA (reference sequence). The CDR3 contains 15 residues. The sample taken for sequencing was CD8+ T cells from PBMCs. The TCR originated in a human donor in good health (CMV status not recorded). Some clones in this sample may be carry-over from other donors' samples. V is TRBV20-1 and J is TRBJ2-1; weak D call: TRBD1 (6 bases). This CDR3 is CSARDQQGMTGEQFF. CDR3 sequence (DNA): TGCAGTGCTAGAGACCAGCAGGGGATGACGGGTGAGCAGTTCTTC.